Listed here is a single TCR beta chain. This clonotype has ten or more counts. Its antigen is unknown. No qualities accompany the bases; no much larger clone lies one base away. This entry belongs to a study of regulatory T cells in long-lasting Graves disease (dated by TCRdb to about 2021). Turning to the overall study: Antithyroid drugs had been taken for less than 3 months by newly diagnosed Graves' disease patients. Peripheral blood TCR sequencing and RNA sequencing compared persistent Graves' disease patients with newly diagnosed Graves' disease patients. The study was registered as a clinical trial and conducted in China. A total of roughly 33 samples underwent TCR sequencing: about 13 from persistent and roughly 20 from newly diagnosed Graves' disease patients.

The time point label, read with the paper, signifies: newly diagnosed GD, antithyroid drugs for less than 3 months. For both TCR sequencing and RNA sequencing, RNA was extracted from PBMCs in TRIzol. The diagnosis of Graves' disease followed American Thyroid Association guidelines. Recruitment of patients was carried out at an endocrinology department in Xi'an, China. Each patient gave about 8.1 milliliters of peripheral blood, collected in an EDTA anticoagulant tube. PBMCs were isolated by Ficoll Paque Plus density gradient separation without further T cell sorting. An Agilent 2100 Bioanalyzer and agarose gel were used to check RNA quality, and a NanoDrop 2000 was used to measure RNA concentration. The protocol used for the library was multiplex PCR. Sequencing instrument: Illumina HiSeq 4000. To build TCR beta libraries, CDR3 regions were amplified by Arm-PCR using iRepertoire HTBI primers. Gel purification was performed on PCR products prior to sequencing. Under the source paper's analysis protocol: Gene usage analysis of CDR3 amino acid clonotypes relied on the 55 to 80 TRBV and 12 to 15 TRBJ segments identified across samples. COPE and FqMerger were used to merge filtered high-quality paired reads into contigs. BLAST was used to align contigs to IMGT TRBV, TRBD and TRBJ reference genes, with CDR3 defined following IMGT. Highly expanded clones were defined as clonotypes with a frequency above 0.1%. Repertoire diversity was measured by Shannon entropy, and V-J evenness by the Gini coefficient. Clonotypes shared by more than one individual were considered public. TCRdb redid the processing of the public reads, applying fastp at Q25 and MiXCR, and retained in-frame beta chains. Each entry is one CDR3 protein sequence, shown with its most common DNA and genes. These V and J calls originate from TCRdb's pipeline instead of the authors' own analysis. The sample includes fewer than 350,000 distinct CDR3 sequences, with 15% to 20% observed a single time. The ten largest clonotypes hold less than 45% of the sample.

V sheds 1 base and J sheds 7 bases, leaving 5 bases between their ends. The CDR3 measures 12 amino acids from cysteine to phenylalanine. Only the CDR3 region is kept as DNA, spanning 36 bases read in frame from base 1. The germline V gene gives CDR1 as SGHTA and CDR2 as FQGNSA. Here is what the overall study found, with its caveats: The authors acknowledged the small sample size as a limitation that may reduce accuracy. Persistent disease showed preferential use of TRBV28, TRBJ1-2 and TRBJ2-5, whereas newly diagnosed disease favored TRBV20-1 and TRBJ2-1. Peripheral blood alone was examined, since thyroid tissue, which constituted the primary lesion, could not be accessed. Lower TCR Shannon entropy and fewer highly expanded clones were observed in persistent Graves' disease patients than in newly diagnosed patients, which suggested clonal expansion. Persistent patients shared more public clonotypes among themselves (under 3,000) than newly diagnosed patients did (about 970). Sequencing and analysis were restricted to the TCR beta chain.

This chain is built from TRBV7-2 and TRBJ1-3; no D gene can be assigned with confidence. The sample consisted of peripheral blood mononuclear cells (PBMCs), taken at new diagnosis, from a patient treated with antithyroid drugs. The clonotype was recovered from a female donor with Graves disease. For the CDR3, the sequence is CASSLEGNTIYF. Here is the DNA: TGTGCCAGCAGCTTAGAAGGCAACACCATATATTTT.